The rows below give T cell receptor beta chains drawn from one sample of a study of OX40 agonist ivuxolimab in advanced cancers. Sequenced by immunoSEQ multiplex PCR; TCRdb stores in-frame clones only, minus some. The profile shows roughly 22,000 clones, less than 90% of them singletons. The sequenced sample was CD4+ or CD8+ T cells sorted from blood, obtained in a trial of the OX40 agonist ivuxolimab. All receptors derive from an adult with an advanced solid tumor such as melanoma, head and neck, liver or kidney cancer. Both conserved end residues are part of each CDR3. The D gene is left open where the match is weak. The listing skips clone size in some rows; elsewhere it reads once, few, many or a size class.

CDR3aa: CASSATGGSTDTQYF
CDR3nt: TGTGCCAGCAGCGCGACAGGGGGGTCCACAGATACGCAGTATTTT
j_gene: TRBJ2-3
abundance: NA
v_gene: TRBV9
d_gene: TRBD1

CDR3aa: CASSPARGNTGELFF
CDR3nt: TGTGCCAGCAGCCCGGCGAGGGGGAACACCGGGGAGCTGTTTTTT
j_gene: TRBJ2-2
abundance: NA
v_gene: TRBV11-3
d_gene: NA

CDR3aa: CASSTDRGNYGYTF
CDR3nt: TGTGCCAGCAGCACGGACAGGGGTAACTATGGCTACACCTTC
j_gene: TRBJ1-2
abundance: NA
v_gene: TRBV5-4
d_gene: TRBD1

CDR3aa: CASRWGQANTGELFF
CDR3nt: TGTGCCAGCAGGTGGGGACAGGCGAACACCGGGGAGCTGTTTTTT
j_gene: TRBJ2-2
abundance: NA
v_gene: TRBV5-4
d_gene: TRBD1

CDR3aa: CASSYMGSEAFF
CDR3nt: TGTGCCAGCAGTTACATGGGTTCTGAAGCTTTCTTT
j_gene: TRBJ1-1
abundance: NA
v_gene: TRBV6-5
d_gene: NA

CDR3aa: CSVDGAGNIQYF
CDR3nt: TGCAGCGTTGATGGGGCGGGAAACATTCAGTACTTC
j_gene: TRBJ2-4
abundance: NA
v_gene: TRBV29-1
d_gene: NA

CDR3aa: CASSKYGYAGNTIYF
CDR3nt: TGTGCCAGCAGCAAATACGGGTACGCTGGAAACACCATATATTTT
j_gene: TRBJ1-3
abundance: NA
v_gene: TRBV28
d_gene: NA

CDR3aa: CASSSFPAQARDYGYTF
CDR3nt: TGTGCCAGCAGCTCGTTCCCGGCACAGGCTAGGGACTATGGCTACACCTTC
j_gene: TRBJ1-2
abundance: NA
v_gene: TRBV13
d_gene: NA

CDR3aa: CASSPPLESPYEQYF
CDR3nt: TGTGCCAGCAGCCCGCCCCTTGAGAGCCCCTACGAGCAGTACTTC
j_gene: TRBJ2-7
abundance: NA
v_gene: TRBV28
d_gene: NA

CDR3aa: CASSLTSYEQYF
CDR3nt: TGTGCCAGCAGCTTAACCTCCTACGAGCAGTACTTC
j_gene: TRBJ2-7
abundance: NA
v_gene: TRBV7-9
d_gene: NA

CDR3aa: CASSQDGTAGHGDEQFF
CDR3nt: TGCGCCAGCAGCCAAGATGGGACCGCGGGACATGGGGATGAGCAGTTCTTC
j_gene: TRBJ2-1
abundance: NA
v_gene: TRBV4-3
d_gene: NA

CDR3aa: CASSLYRTTEAFF
CDR3nt: TGTGCCAGCAGCTTATACAGGACCACTGAAGCTTTCTTT
j_gene: TRBJ1-1
abundance: NA
v_gene: TRBV7-6
d_gene: NA

CDR3aa: CASSDGDRGLGQYF
CDR3nt: TGTGCCAGCAGCGATGGGGACAGGGGTTTGGGGCAGTATTTT
j_gene: TRBJ2-3
abundance: NA
v_gene: TRBV9
d_gene: TRBD1

CDR3aa: CASSARERSYNEQFF
CDR3nt: TGTGCCAGCAGCGCGCGGGAGAGGTCCTACAATGAGCAGTTCTTC
j_gene: TRBJ2-1
abundance: once
v_gene: TRBV9
d_gene: TRBD2

CDR3aa: CASSVGQAKNIQYF
CDR3nt: TGTGCCAGCAGCGTAGGACAGGCCAAAAACATTCAGTACTTC
j_gene: TRBJ2-4
abundance: NA
v_gene: TRBV9
d_gene: NA

CDR3aa: CASSATGGGQPQHF
CDR3nt: TGTGCCAGCAGCGCTACAGGTGGTGGTCAGCCCCAGCATTTT
j_gene: TRBJ1-5
abundance: NA
v_gene: TRBV9
d_gene: NA

CDR3aa: CASSRTSVYEQYF
CDR3nt: TGTGCCAGCAGTCGGACTAGCGTTTACGAGCAGTACTTC
j_gene: TRBJ2-7
abundance: few
v_gene: TRBV28
d_gene: TRBD2

CDR3aa: CASSWGADTQYF
CDR3nt: TGTGCCAGCAGCTGGGGGGCAGATACGCAGTATTTT
j_gene: TRBJ2-3
abundance: NA
v_gene: TRBV5-4
d_gene: NA

CDR3aa: CASRGNGLKAPEQYF
CDR3nt: TGTGCCAGCAGAGGGAACGGGCTAAAGGCACCCGAGCAGTACTTC
j_gene: TRBJ2-7
abundance: NA
v_gene: TRBV11-2
d_gene: NA

CDR3aa: CASRPNNEQFF
CDR3nt: TGTGCCAGCAGGCCAAACAATGAGCAGTTCTTC
j_gene: TRBJ2-1
abundance: NA
v_gene: TRBV2
d_gene: NA

CDR3aa: CASRPQGRYSPLHF
CDR3nt: TGTGCCAGCAGACCACAGGGGAGATATTCACCCCTCCACTTT
j_gene: TRBJ1-6
abundance: NA
v_gene: TRBV28
d_gene: TRBD1

CDR3aa: CASSLGTEAFF
CDR3nt: TGTGCCAGCAGCTTGGGCACTGAAGCTTTCTTT
j_gene: TRBJ1-1
abundance: NA
v_gene: TRBV7-6
d_gene: NA